This passage covers 29 T cell receptor beta chains from one sample sequenced in a study of neurological immune-mediated disorders. TCRdb recomputed calls from the 5' RACE reads with MiXCR, one row per CDR3 protein. Of tens of thousands of distinct CDR3 sequences listed, over 12% are singletons. The sample taken for sequencing was PBMCs. These receptors were collected from a woman aged 45-60 years with HTLV-1-associated myelopathy (HAM/TSP).

This clonotype has at least ten counts. The rearrangement links TRBV5-1 to TRBJ2-1, with D perhaps matching TRBD1 or TRBD2 (5 bases each). The V end lost 2 bases, the J end lost 0 bases, and 9 bases lay between the germline ends. CDR3 length: 15 amino acids. Germline V gene lookup returns CDR1 SGHRS and CDR2 YFSETQ. The CDR3 DNA is TGCGCCAGCAGCTTAGAGGGGAACTCCTACAATGAGCAGTTCTTC. As protein: CASSLEGNSYNEQFF. Drawing the rest from reference TRBV5-1 and TRBJ2-1, the complete variable domain is KAGVTQTPRYLIKTRGQQVTLSCSPISGHRSVSWYQQTPGQGLQFLFEYFSETQRNKGNFPGRFSGRQFSNSRSEMNVSTLELGDSALYLCASSLEGNSYNEQFFGPGTRLTVL.

The chain uses TRBV20-1 and TRBJ1-5, with 7 bases aligning to TRBD1. This CDR3 has 15 residues. Germline values: CDR1 DFQATT, CDR2 SNEGSKA (reference sequence). V shed 6 bases and J 2 bases; nucleotides not matched to a gene: 10. The DNA of the CDR3 is TGCAGTGCGCCGACAGGGCCTGGGGGCAATCAGCCCCAGCATTTT. Translating it yields CSAPTGPGGNQPQHF.

The V call is TRBV28, the J call TRBJ1-5; a possible D gene is TRBD1 (5 bases). Germline-derived CDR1 and CDR2 are MDHEN and SYDVKM. Trimming took off 6 bases at V and 3 bases at J, with 12 bases between the two ends. The CDR3 is 14 amino acids. CDR3: CASRLTGTNQPQHF. The CDR3 nucleotides are TGTGCCAGCAGGTTAACAGGCACCAATCAGCCCCAGCATTTT.

This clonotype was observed at least ten times. The gene calls are TRBV10-3 and TRBJ2-1; the D is unclear. The germline V gene has CDR1 ENHRY and CDR2 SYGVKD. V lost 0 bases, J lost 7 bases, and 13 bases lay in between. The CDR3 totals 15 residues. CDR3 nucleotides: TGTGCCATCAGTGAGTCGACCTTCCTGGGGAATGAGCAGTTCTTC. Encoded protein: CAISESTFLGNEQFF.

This clonotype was seen repeatedly, ten times or more. The chain couples TRBV27 to TRBJ2-5, with 12 bases that match TRBD2. Germline-derived CDR1 and CDR2 are MNHEY and SMNVEV (reference sequence). Trimming cost V 4 bases and J 5 bases; bases outside gene matches: 14. This CDR3 region has 18 residues. CDR3 amino acids: CASSSMGVLAGGRETQYF. The CDR3 bases are TGTGCCAGCAGTTCTATGGGCGTTCTAGCGGGGGGGCGGGAGACCCAGTACTTC.

This clonotype was detected many times. The chain combines TRBV27 with TRBJ1-6, with D unclear. Trimming pared 2 bases from V and 7 bases from J, leaving 12 bases between. Germline V gene data show CDR1 as MNHEY and CDR2 as SMNVEV (reference sequence). The CDR3 runs to 15 residues. The CDR3 is CASSLEGLGNSPLHF. Here the CDR3 DNA reads TGTGCCAGCAGTTTAGAGGGTCTAGGAAATTCACCCCTCCACTTT.

V gene TRBV7-2 combines with J gene TRBJ1-1; D may be TRBD1 (5 bases). Germline assignment: CDR1 SGHTA and CDR2 FQGNSA. V was trimmed by 3 bases and J by 7 bases, leaving 15 bases between them. The CDR3 loop spans 14 amino acids. In nucleotides, the CDR3 is TGTGCCAGCAGCTTGCGTCGCCAGGGCATTGAAGCTTTCTTT. Protein: CASSLRRQGIEAFF. Combining the CDR3 with reference TRBV7-2 and TRBJ1-1 gives the whole variable domain GAGVSQSPSNKVTEKGKDVELRCDPISGHTALYWYRQSLGQGLEFLIYFQGNSAPDKSGLPSDRFSAERTGGSVSTLTIQRTQQEDSAVYLCASSLRRQGIEAFFGQGTRLTVV.

Ten or more counts support this clonotype. J is TRBJ1-5 and V is TRBV5-1, with D tentatively TRBD1 (5 bases). CDR1 and CDR2 from the germline V gene are SGHRS and YFSETQ. The CDR3 consists of 14 residues. The V end was cut by 0 bases, the J end by 3 bases, with 7 bases between. The CDR3 DNA sequence: TGCGCCAGCAGCTTGGGGGACCTCAATCAGCCCCAGCATTTT. The encoded protein is CASSLGDLNQPQHF.

Ten or more counts support this clonotype. This chain links TRBV5-1 with TRBJ2-6, with 7 bases that match TRBD1. The ends lost 4 bases at V and 0 bases at J; junction bases unmatched: 13. Germline lookup yields CDR1 SGHRS and CDR2 YFSETQ. The CDR3 contains 19 residues. CDR3 coding DNA: TGCGCCAGCAGCCCGCAGCCAATGGGACAGCCCTCTGGGGCCAACGTCCTGACTTTC. It encodes CASSPQPMGQPSGANVLTF.

The table lists this clonotype with many counts. The chain has TRBV20-1 and TRBJ2-5, with TRBD1 matching 7 bases. V was clipped by 3 bases and J by 5 bases; unmatched bases: 9. This CDR3 is built from 14 residues. Germline V gene lookup returns CDR1 DFQATT and CDR2 SNEGSKA (reference sequence). The CDR3 region has the DNA TGCAGTGCTAGTAAAGGGGGCGCCGGGGAGACCCAGTACTTC. Residues: CSASKGGAGETQYF.

This clonotype was seen repeatedly, ten times or more. The gene calls are TRBV20-1 and TRBJ1-6, with TRBD1 matching 9 bases. CDR3 size: 17 residues. Germline lookup yields CDR1 DFQATT and CDR2 SNEGSKA (reference sequence). The V segment lost 3 bases and the J segment 9 bases; nucleotides outside the gene matches: 15. CDR3 sequence: CSARDRGVWFVSSPLHF. The DNA for the CDR3 is TGCAGTGCTAGGGACAGGGGAGTTTGGTTTGTGAGTTCACCCCTCCACTTT.

This clonotype was found many times. V gene TRBV10-3 combines with J gene TRBJ2-1; maybe TRBD2 (7 bases). Trimming removed 2 bases from V and 3 bases from J, with 11 bases in between. Germline V lookup: CDR1 ENHRY, CDR2 SYGVKD. The CDR3 totals 15 residues. CDR3 loop: CAISERGAVYNEQFF. DNA of the CDR3: TGTGCCATCAGTGAGCGGGGGGCGGTCTACAATGAGCAGTTCTTC.

The V call is TRBV5-1, the J call TRBJ2-6; 11 bases agree with TRBD1. CDR1 SGHRS and CDR2 YFSETQ come from the germline V gene. The CDR3 has 15 amino acids. V lost 3 bases and J lost 4; bases outside the gene matches: 0. The CDR3 nucleotides are TGCGCCAGCAGCTGGACAGGGGGCGGGGCCAACGTCCTGACTTTC. It yields the protein CASSWTGGGANVLTF.

This clonotype was recorded many times. The chain couples TRBV4-2 to TRBJ2-2; 8 bases are a match to TRBD2. The CDR3 is 15 residues long. CDR1 is LGHNA and CDR2 is YNFKEQ in the germline V gene. Trimming cost V 4 bases and J 0 bases; bases outside gene matches: 1. The CDR3 here is CASSPGGANTGELFF. The CDR3 coding sequence is TGTGCCAGCAGCCCCGGGGGGGCGAACACCGGGGAGCTGTTTTTT.

The chain couples TRBV18 to TRBJ1-4; D is unclear. This CDR3 is built from 15 residues. V was pared by 5 bases and J by 4 bases, with 14 bases between. Per germline, CDR1 KGHSH and CDR2 LQKENI. The CDR3 nucleotides are TGTGCCAGCTCAGCGAAAGAGTGGTTTAATGAAAAACTGTTTTTT. Its translation is CASSAKEWFNEKLFF.

At least ten counts were recorded for this clonotype. The gene calls are TRBV9 and TRBJ1-5; no reliable D call. Germline V gene data show CDR1 as SGDLS and CDR2 as YYNGEE. The CDR3 contains 13 residues. V shed 0 bases and J shed 6 bases, with 7 bases lying between them. DNA of the CDR3: TGTGCCAGCAGCGTAGCCCCGTCTCAGCCCCAGCATTTT. This codes for CASSVAPSQPQHF.

This clonotype was observed at least ten times. The genes are TRBV7-9 and TRBJ2-1; TRBD2 might be the D (6 bases). V was shortened by 1 base and J by 5 bases, with 18 bases between the two germline ends. Looked up from germline, CDR1 is SEHNR and CDR2 is FQNEAQ (reference sequence). CDR3 length: 17 amino acids. As DNA, the CDR3 is TGTGCCAGCAGCTTAGATATCGGCGGGGTTCTTAACAATGAGCAGTTCTTC. Its protein is CASSLDIGGVLNNEQFF.

This clonotype was observed many times. The CDR3 nucleotides are TGTGCCAGTAGTCGCCGGGACAGGGGCTCCGGCTACACCTTC. This sequence encodes CASSRRDRGSGYTF. The genes are TRBV19 and TRBJ1-2, with 10 bases that match TRBD1. The germline CDR1 and CDR2 sequences are LNHDA and SQIVND (reference sequence). The CDR3 extends over 14 amino acids. The J segment lost 8 bases and the V segment lost 5 bases, leaving 8 bases of the junction unmatched.

This clonotype has ten or more counts. The chain carries TRBV10-3 and TRBJ2-5; TRBD1 is a possible D gene (5 bases). CDR1 and CDR2 (germline): ENHRY, SYGVKD. The CDR3 consists of 11 residues. With 8 bases removed from V and 2 bases from J, the gap between germline ends came to 6 bases. CDR3 sequence: CAIRQQETQYF. CDR3 in DNA: TGTGCCATCCGACAGCAAGAGACCCAGTACTTC.

This clonotype was found many times. This chain joins TRBV10-3 and TRBJ2-3; maybe TRBD2 (6 bases). V lost 4 bases, J lost 1 base, and 12 bases lay in between. Germline V gene sequence: CDR1 ENHRY, CDR2 SYGVKD. The CDR3 totals 15 residues. CDR3 sequence reads: CAISGHGGGTDTQYF. The DNA of the CDR3 is TGTGCCATCAGTGGCCACGGCGGGGGCACAGATACGCAGTATTTT.

There are many counts of this clonotype. The J gene is TRBJ1-4, the V gene TRBV7-2; D remains ambiguous. Between the trimmed V and J ends, which lost 3 bases and 1 base, there was a span of 6 bases. This CDR3 spans 14 amino acids. Germline V gives CDR1 SGHTA, CDR2 FQGNSA. CDR3 DNA: TGTGCCAGCAGCTTCGGGAGAACTAATGAAAAACTGTTTTTT. It translates to CASSFGRTNEKLFF.

This clonotype appeared many times. The chain couples TRBV5-1 to TRBJ1-5; no definite D call. Trimming removed 1 base at V and 3 bases at J, with 11 bases between. The germline gives CDR1 SGHRS, CDR2 YFSETQ. There are 15 residues in the CDR3. CDR3 loop: CASSLSPGDNQPQHF. The CDR3 coding sequence is TGCGCCAGCAGCTTGAGCCCAGGCGACAATCAGCCCCAGCATTTT.

This clonotype was recorded many times. The CDR3 sequence: CASSLGQGSGELFF. CDR3 sequence (DNA): TGTGCCAGCAGCTTGGGACAGGGGAGCGGGGAGCTGTTTTTT. The chain combines TRBV5-6 with TRBJ2-2, with 8 bases aligning to TRBD1. V trimming: 0 bases; J trimming: 7 bases; junction bases outside the gene matches: 2. Per the germline V gene, CDR1 is SGHDT and CDR2 is YYEEEE. The CDR3 is made up of 14 amino acids.

This clonotype was seen many times. The chain uses TRBV6-6 and TRBJ2-5; TRBD2 matches 9 bases. This CDR3 region has 16 residues. V lost 5 bases to trimming and J lost 4 bases; unmatched junction nucleotides: 11. Looked up from germline, CDR1 is MNHNY and CDR2 is SVGAGI (reference sequence). CDR3 protein: CASSGAGTSTAETQYF. The CDR3 nucleotides read TGTGCCAGCAGTGGCGCCGGGACTAGCACGGCAGAGACCCAGTACTTC.

This clonotype has only one observation. One end of the junction is discordant with germline, which a read error may explain. This chain uses TRBV4-3 with TRBJ2-1; D is undetermined. Looked up from germline, CDR1 is LGHNA and CDR2 is YSLEER. This CDR3 is 16 amino acids long. The CDR3 region has the DNA TGCGCCAGCAGCCTTTATACCAGAATCTCCTGCAATGAGCAGTTCTTC. It translates to CASSLYTRISCNEQFF.

This clonotype was observed at least ten times. The chain couples TRBV6-5 to TRBJ2-5, with 9 bases that match TRBD2. J gave up 0 bases and V 2 bases, and 1 base lay outside the gene matches. This CDR3 region has 15 residues. The germline gives CDR1 MNHEY, CDR2 SVGAGI. Here the CDR3 reads CASSYRGGDQETQYF. The CDR3, as DNA: TGTGCCAGCAGTTACCGCGGGGGGGACCAAGAGACCCAGTACTTC.

This clonotype was counted many times. This sequence joins TRBV9 and TRBJ2-3, with D hard to call. Trimming cost V 0 bases and J 5 bases, with 4 bases left between them. The germline gives CDR1 SGDLS, CDR2 YYNGEE. The CDR3 is made up of 12 amino acids. CDR3 coding DNA: TGTGCCAGCAGCGTAGTGGGAGATACGCAGTATTTT. Encoded protein: CASSVVGDTQYF.

The table lists this clonotype with many counts. This rearrangement joins TRBV5-5 to TRBJ2-5; D gene unclear. Trimming removed 4 bases from V and 5 bases from J, with 18 bases in between. The CDR3 loop spans 15 amino acids. Germline CDR1 SGHKS, CDR2 YYEKEE (reference sequence). The CDR3 loop is CASSPIRWTRETQYF. As DNA, the CDR3 is TGTGCCAGCAGCCCAATACGTTGGACCAGGGAGACCCAGTACTTC. The full variable domain, rest sourced from reference TRBV5-5 and TRBJ2-5, is DAGVTQSPTHLIKTRGQQVTLRCSPISGHKSVSWYQQVLGQGPQFIFQYYEKEERGRGNFPDRFSARQFPNYSSELNVNALLLGDSALYLCASSPIRWTRETQYFGPGTRLLVL.

This clonotype has ten or more counts. V usage is TRBV6-5 and J usage is TRBJ2-1; D gene uncertain. The germline V gene has CDR1 MNHEY and CDR2 SVGAGI. The germline V and J ends were trimmed by 6 bases and 7 bases, with 7 bases remaining between them. The CDR3 is made up of 11 amino acids. The CDR3 DNA follows: TGTGCCAGCAGCGTAATGAATGAGCAGTTCTTC. This codes for CASSVMNEQFF.